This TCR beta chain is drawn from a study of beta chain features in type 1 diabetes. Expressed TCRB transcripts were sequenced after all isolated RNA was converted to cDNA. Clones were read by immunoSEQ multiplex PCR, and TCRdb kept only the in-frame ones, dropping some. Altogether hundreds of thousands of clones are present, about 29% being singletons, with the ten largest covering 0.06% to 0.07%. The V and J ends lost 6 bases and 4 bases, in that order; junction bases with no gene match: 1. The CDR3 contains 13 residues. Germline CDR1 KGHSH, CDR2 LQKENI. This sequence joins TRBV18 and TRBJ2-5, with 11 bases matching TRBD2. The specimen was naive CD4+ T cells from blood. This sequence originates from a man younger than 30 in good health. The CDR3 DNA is TGTGCCAGCTCGACTAGCGGGATAGAGACCCAGTACTTC. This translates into CASSTSGIETQYF. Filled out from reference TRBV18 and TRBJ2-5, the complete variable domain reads NAGVMQNPRHLVRRRGQEARLRCSPMKGHSHVYWYRQLPEEGLKFMVYLQKENIIDESGMPKERFSAEFPKEGPSILRIQQVVRGDSAAYFCASSTSGIETQYFGPGTRLLVL.